This TCR beta chain was sequenced for a study of blood T cell repertoires in COVID-19. Study-wide context: T cells, B-cell-depleted T cells, or PBMCs supplied cDNA or gDNA.

V shed 1 base and J shed 2 bases, with 18 bases lying between them. The germline V gene encodes CDR1 MGHRA and CDR2 YSYEKL. The CDR3 extends over 17 amino acids. In this sample, this clone turned up a few times. Authors' data handling: Amplification with reference gene primers provided the estimates of nucleated cell counts. The protocol was immunoSEQ multiplex PCR, while the TCRdb copy is restricted to in-frame clones and leaves out a portion. The V and J calls and the clone size are those of that table, but D and trimming were determined from the DNA. The table lists 110,000 to 150,000 clones, approximately 87% of them singletons, with about 11% in the top ten. All enrollees were roughly 18 to 89 years old and from 24 US areas.

This receptor was taken from a man between 60 and 70 years old who had recovered from COVID-19. Sequencing used PBMCs or T cells enriched from blood (not recorded which). The rearrangement uses TRBV4-1 and TRBJ2-7; a possible D gene is TRBD1 (7 bases). CDR3 protein: CASSQGRGQGYTYEQYF. DNA for the CDR3: TGCGCCAGCAGCCAAGGGAGGGGGCAGGGATATACCTACGAGCAGTACTTC.